Here is one T cell receptor (beta chain) with its context. Its binding antigen is unknown. Base-call qualities are not available, and no considerably larger clone is one nucleotide away. The data originate from a study of immune evolution from preneoplasia to lung adenocarcinoma (dated by TCRdb to the early 2020s). In the study overall: HLA loss of heterozygosity was found in over 6% of AIS, around 15% of MIA and 25% to 35% of ADC lesions, and in no AAH lesions. The study profiled immune contexture across lung adenocarcinoma precursors and invasive adenocarcinoma using immune gene expression, TCR sequencing and multiplex immunofluorescence. Resected precursor lesions (AAH, AIS, MIA) and invasive adenocarcinomas were each compared against paired morphologically normal lung tissue. The sample size depended on which specimens were available, not on a prior power calculation. The immune data were integrated with whole exome sequencing and methylation data from the same cohort of nodules. The overall cohort was made up of about 50 patients with pulmonary nodules who had surgical resection. The TCR sequencing data were obtained from about 51 patients. The study reported that 85 to 130 samples were used for TCR sequencing. Class I HLA alleles were inferred from exome data with POLYSOLVER, and allele-specific HLA loss was detected with LOHHLA. Points the paper makes about the study in general: Normal lung had the highest top T cell clone frequencies, and these frequencies appeared to fall progressively from AAH through AIS, MIA and invasive adenocarcinoma. Normal lung showed the highest clonality, whereas later-stage lesions appeared to have higher T cell density and diversity but lower clonality. The findings rested on association rather than direct causation, and larger cohorts with long-term follow-up and longitudinal biopsies were considered necessary. T cell clonality was highest in KRAS-mutant nodules compared with EGFR-mutant or double wild-type lesions. All patients were from Japan and China, so applicability to Western populations was uncertain.

The CDR3 holds 16 amino acids from the cysteine to the phenylalanine. Of all the DNA, just the CDR3 is kept, 48 bases in frame from base 1. Sequences LNHDA (CDR1) and SQIVND (CDR2) are obtained from the germline V gene (reference sequence). V lost 9 bases and J lost 2 bases, and the count of bases not matched to a germline gene is 9. TCR beta CDR3 regions were sequenced from DNA using the immunoSEQ hsTCRbeta Kit. The original pipeline was this. The ImmunoSEQ Analyzer was used to analyse the TCR sequencing data. T cell clonality was calculated on productive rearrangements as 1 minus Pielou's evenness. To measure T cell diversity, the inverse Simpson index was applied to productive templates. T cell density was defined as TCR beta template counts normalized to usable DNA, with usable DNA estimated by amplification and sequencing of housekeeping genes. Two-sided Kruskal-Wallis tests were used to compare TCR metrics between histologic stages. TCRdb re-hosts the immuneACCESS table, in-frame sequences only. Its copies lack some clones; in the studies checked, an unresolved V gene accounts for under half of them, and the cause for the rest is not known. V and J calls and clone size are those listed in that table; D and trimming were worked out from the DNA. Here the sample has more than 4,500 clones; around four fifths occur a single time. Of the sample, approximately 3.5% falls within the top ten clones.

The patients had resection in Japan or China between the mid-2010s and the late 2010s. Histologic diagnosis of each case was confirmed independently by two lung cancer pathologists on H&E slides. Premalignant or tumor cells were enriched for nucleic acid extraction by macro-dissection performed after pathologic assessment. DNA was isolated from FFPE tissue using the AllPrep DNA/RNA FFPE Kit. The source of this sequence is a person aged 60 to 80 with lung adenocarcinoma. The source material was FFPE minimally invasive lung adenocarcinoma tissue. This sample's cell subset or site label indicates: micro-invasive lung adenocarcinoma (MIA). Recombination joined TRBV19 with TRBJ2-2, with 10 bases aligning to TRBD2. CDR3 sequence: CASSPTSGVNTGELFF. The sequenced DNA: TGTGCCAGCAGTCCTACTAGCGGGGTCAACACCGGGGAGCTGTTTTTT.